In this sample, the clone carrying this T cell receptor (beta chain) turned up a few times. Amplified TCR beta CDR3 regions derived from RNA transcripts. During a first-round RT-PCR of the TCR CDR3, the HTBI primer set was used. Using its own MiXCR run on the multiplex PCR reads, TCRdb lists one record per CDR3 protein. The sample has about 500,000 distinct CDR3 sequences; around an eighth are singletons. The data derive from a study of T cells in Graves' hyperthyroidism and ophthalmopathy. Germline V gene lookup returns CDR1 DFQATT and CDR2 SNEGSKA (reference sequence). The CDR3 contains 13 residues. V lost 5 bases, J lost 3 bases, and 13 bases lay in between.

Input material: blood. The J gene is TRBJ1-2, the V gene TRBV20-1; no clear D gene. The TCR comes from a young woman with Graves' hyperthyroidism. The CDR3 loop is CSALTDEDYGYTF. CDR3 in DNA: TGCAGTGCTTTGACTGACGAGGACTATGGCTACACCTTC.